This TCR beta chain emerged from a study of T-cell reconstitution after alpha-beta-depleted transplantation in children. Findings and caveats of the study: Recipient T cells and thymic progenitors that survived gave rise to the high TCRbeta diversity observed at day 60 in some patients. As was reported, about two months after transplant, alpha-beta T cells came from several hundred expanded graft clones. Newly produced T cells mostly accounted for T-cell counts and diversity one year post-transplant.

V lost 0 bases and J lost 2, with 11 bases in between. From germline, CDR1 is PRHDT and CDR2 FYEKMQ (reference sequence). This CDR3 is built from 15 residues. Preparation of the TCRbeta library used unique molecular identifiers. TCRdb re-derived calls from the PCR reads in MiXCR, one entry per CDR3 protein. The table records 750,000 to 950,000 distinct CDR3 sequences, roughly 15% of them present only once. Concerning this clonotype itself: The antigen is not known.

The source was PBMCs, mostly from graft donor cells, collected 360 days after TCRalphabeta/CD19-depleted stem cell transplant. The V call is TRBV13, the J call TRBJ2-7; D remains ambiguous. The receptor was derived from a male patient under 18 who had a stem cell transplant for acute lymphoblastic leukemia, so the T cells may come from the graft donor. The CDR3, as DNA: TGTGCCAGCAGCTTAGGGGCCTGGGCCCCCTACGAGCAGTACTTC. Amino acids: CASSLGAWAPYEQYF.